The sequence of this TCR beta chain was determined in a study of CD8+ T cells in alopecia areata. Study information: Patients in the study were on tofacitinib for 6 to 18 months, then off it for 6 months.

TCR sequencing used cDNA made by reverse transcription of extracted RNA. Repertoires were generated with immunoSEQ multiplex PCR, while TCRdb's copy carries only in-frame clones and drops some. This repertoire shows roughly 150,000 clones, roughly 48% found once; its top ten account for about 6.4%. Samples from alopecia areata patients were lesional scalp punch biopsies and peripheral blood. Isolation of CD4+ and CD8+ T cells from PBMCs was achieved by sorting. This clone was detected only a few times. This CDR3 region has 13 residues. V lost 5 bases and J lost 0, with 7 bases in between. Germline assignment: CDR1 MNHEY and CDR2 SVGAGI.

The chain is built from TRBV6-5 and TRBJ1-2; D unclear. The sequence was obtained from a human donor with alopecia areata. Sequenced material: CD4+ T cells sorted from blood. CDR3 loop: CASSPGANYGYTF. In DNA, the CDR3 is TGTGCCAGCAGTCCTGGGGCTAACTATGGCTACACCTTC.